Here is one T cell receptor (beta chain) with its context. What antigen it recognizes has not been identified. No quality values exist for individual bases; no much larger clone is one base distant. The entry originates in a study of immune cell composition in non-small cell lung cancer (dated by TCRdb to about 2017). Some background on the complete study: Histologic subtype was assigned using H&E plus p63, CK5, Napsin A and TTF-1 immunohistochemistry, mainly lung adenocarcinoma or squamous cell carcinoma. A handful of tumour specimens that had TCR-beta data belonged to rare histological subtypes and were left out of the subtype comparisons. Using Adaptive Biotechnologies, the researchers ran TCR-beta sequencing on some 36 paired NSCLC tumour and non-adjacent lung specimens, along with some 24 tumour-only specimens. For supplementary cohort #1, made up of 10 lung adenocarcinoma cases, paired tumour/lung TCR-beta sequencing was done and TIL populations were generated so that tumour reactivity could be assessed. The paper's findings and limits, for the study overall: Across 10 adenocarcinoma cases, the maximal tumour-associated clone frequency showed a strong correlation with TIL tumour reactivity, but overall clonality showed no such correlation. Nearly half of NSCLC cases had tumour-associated clones >0.5%, found in roughly 35% of adenocarcinomas compared with around 68% of squamous carcinomas. The reactivity cohort was only approximately ten cases, and tumour-reactive clones were not shown to share sequences with the dominant in vivo tumour-associated clones. Smoking pack-years did not significantly correlate with tumour TCR-beta clonality. Compared with lung adenocarcinoma tumours, lung squamous cell carcinoma showed significantly higher Top 10 clone scores and productive clonality.

TCR-beta CDR3 regions were amplified from genomic DNA by a two-step multiplex PCR, with the second step adding Illumina-compatible adaptors. TCR-beta immunosequencing was performed on an Illumina platform as a commercial immunoSEQ service. As for how the authors treated the data: Repertoires were summarised by productive clonality and by Top 10 Clones, defined as the percentage of T-cell templates derived from the ten most frequent sequences. Productive clonality ranged from 0 to 1, with 1 indicating a monoclonal population. Tumour-associated clones, identified using log10 scatter plots, were defined as sequences that made up at least 0.1% of tumour T-cell templates and were not found in the matched non-adjacent lung. Student's t-tests were used for two-group comparisons, ANOVA for comparisons across stages, and linear regression for relationships, with analyses done in GraphPad Prism7 and R. TCRdb re-hosts the immuneACCESS table, in-frame sequences only. Its copies lack some clones; in the studies checked, an unresolved V gene accounts for under half of them, and the cause for the rest is not known. V, J and clone size were drawn from that table, and D and trimming were deduced from the DNA. This sample has thousands of clones in its table, and 78% of those were observed once. The top ten constitute 12% of the sample.

Via the germline V gene, CDR1 is SGHNT and CDR2 YENEEA. V drops 1 base and J drops 4 bases, leaving 4 bases in between. The CDR3 holds 12 amino acids from the cysteine to the phenylalanine. The kept DNA is CDR3 alone, 36 bases in frame from the first base. Genomic DNA was isolated with the QIAamp DNA kit from frozen aliquots of single-cell suspensions that had not been sorted. Tumour samples were surgically resected non-small cell lung cancer tissue. Tissues were received within 2 hours of resection and were immediately processed into single-cell suspensions. Tissue was mechanically dissociated and enzymatically digested with DNase I, collagenase I and hyaluronidase for less than 35 minutes at 37 °C, then filtered and RBC-lysed.

This receptor was identified in a human donor with non-small cell lung cancer. The rearrangement joined TRBV11-3 to TRBJ2-5; the D gene lacks a confident call. Sequencing input: lung tumor tissue. The DNA sequence reads TGTGCCAGCAGCTTAGTATCAGAGACCCAGTACTTC. Its product reads: CASSLVSETQYF.